This entry describes one T cell receptor beta chain. The clone's antigen remains unknown. Per-nucleotide qualities are absent, and no much larger clonotype sits a single base away. The sample belongs to a study of T cells in tumors after PD-1 blockade (dated by TCRdb to the late 2010s). In the study overall: Patients were excluded if they had prior checkpoint blockade, use of systemic immunosuppressants, or recent radiotherapy or other anti-cancer therapy within 4 weeks. Patients received pembrolizumab 200 mg every 3 weeks or cemiplimab 350 mg every 2 weeks. A subset of patients also received ongoing daily vismodegib 150 mg during anti-PD-1 treatment. On average, peripheral blood samples had roughly 120,000 TCR templates (range 24,679-257,772) and under 40,000 unique clonotypes. Paired single-cell RNA and TCR sequencing was done in the study on site-matched tumors from patients with BCC or SCC, both before and after anti-PD-1 therapy. To compare blood and tumor clonotypes, bulk TCR sequencing was performed on approximately ten peripheral blood samples from about five patients. RECIST version 1.1 was used to evaluate clinical response.

For bulk TCRbeta sequencing, genomic DNA was extracted from tumor biopsies or peripheral blood, and input amounts ranged from 616 ng to 6,004 ng. Every patient was a poor candidate for surgical resection and had histologically proven advanced or metastatic basal or squamous cell carcinoma. Of the roughly 10 patients in the basal cell carcinoma cohort, eight or nine underwent bulk tumor TCR sequencing. There are 17 amino acids in the CDR3, from cysteine to phenylalanine inclusive. The CDR3 DNA has 51 bases and is translated from base 1. V was cut back by 0 bases and J by 2 bases, leaving a gap of 16 bases between them. The germline V gene supplies CDR1 SGHRS and CDR2 YFSETQ. The immunoSEQ platform was used to carry out deep TCRbeta sequencing. The original pipeline was this. Only productive rearrangements were exported from the immunoSEQ Analyzer for downstream analysis. T cell phenotypes were assigned to bulk TCRbeta clonotypes by matching the clonotypes to single-cell RNA+TCR-seq clones that had the same TCRbeta sequence. Tumor enrichment of a clone was calculated by dividing the clone's tumor frequency by the clone's PBMC frequency, both taken from bulk TCR sequencing. TCRs were grouped by GLIPH into specificity groups, defined as clusters of distinct TCRs likely recognizing common antigens via shared CDR3 motifs. TCRdb stores this immuneACCESS table with in-frame sequences only. Part of the clones is absent; in the studies checked, under half of the shortfall reflects unresolved V genes, and no reason is known for the rest. V and J calls and clone size come straight from that table; D and trimming were deduced from the DNA. In this sample the table shows tens of thousands of clones, approximately 79% of which occur a single time. The ten largest clones add up to roughly 9.4% of the sample.

Overall results and qualifications from the work: Approximately 41% of the TCR clonotypes from tumors also showed up in blood, and some novel exhausted tumor clones were present in pre-treatment blood, which suggests peripheral recruitment. Where the novel T cell clones came from was not determined, and possible sources could include lymphoid organs or rare unexpanded clones inside the tumor or in the tumor periphery.

The sample in question was PBMCs, obtained before anti-PD-1 therapy. This clonotype originated in a human donor with advanced basal cell or squamous cell carcinoma (not recorded which). The chain uses TRBV5-1 and TRBJ2-3; the D region is possibly TRBD1 or TRBD2, each matching across 5 bases. CDR3 region: CASSLGGDHLNTDTQYF. The DNA reads as follows: TGCGCCAGCAGCTTGGGAGGGGATCATTTAAACACAGATACGCAGTATTTT.